Following are 4 T cell receptor beta chains from one sample sequenced in a study of shared clonotypes between healthy human individuals. The method was immunoSEQ multiplex PCR; TCRdb's version includes in-frame clones alone and lacks a portion of them. Counted here are around 1.1 million clones, approximately 77% occurring once; the ten biggest clones make up roughly 0.9%. Input material: memory CD4+ T cells from PBMCs. Subset defined: CD45RA-negative fraction. The receptors here all came from a man aged 18 to 35 in good health. Some clones in this sample may be carry-over from other donors' samples.

The chain employs TRBV7-2 and TRBJ2-5; possibly TRBD1 or TRBD2 for D (5 bases each). Between the trimmed V and J ends, which lost 4 bases and 6 bases, there was a span of 18 bases. The CDR3 is 15 amino acids. Germline V CDR1 and CDR2: SGHTA, FQGNSA. CDR3 region: CASSSNTGPGKTQYF. In nucleotides, the CDR3 is TGTGCCAGCAGCTCAAACACGGGACCAGGGAAGACCCAGTACTTC.

V gene TRBV18 combines with J gene TRBJ2-7, with 8 bases matching TRBD1. The V gene's germline CDR1 is KGHSH and CDR2 LQKENI. J was trimmed by 2 bases and V by 2 bases; bases with no gene match: 2. This CDR3 is built from 14 residues. CDR3 DNA: TGTGCCAGCTCACCAGGGGACAGGACCTACGAGCAGTACTTC. Translating it yields CASSPGDRTYEQYF.

This rearrangement joins TRBV5-5 to TRBJ2-7; 9 bases agree with TRBD1. Germline CDR1 and CDR2: SGHKS and YYEKEE (reference sequence). Trimming cost V 5 bases and J 2 bases; bases outside gene matches: 11. The CDR3 totals 16 residues. CDR3: CASSFDMGQGTYEQYF. Here the CDR3 DNA reads TGTGCCAGCAGTTTTGATATGGGACAGGGTACCTACGAGCAGTACTTC.

This chain uses TRBV5-1 with TRBJ2-1; TRBD1 might be the D (6 bases). V shed 2 bases and J shed 4 bases, with 13 bases lying between them. Germline loops: CDR1 SGHRS, CDR2 YFSETQ. The CDR3 spans 15 residues. CDR3 coding DNA: TGCGCCAGCAGCTTTGAACAGGGCCTTTACAATGAGCAGTTCTTC. Protein sequence: CASSFEQGLYNEQFF.